This T cell receptor beta chain was retrieved from a study of identical twins. TCRdb reprocessed the 5' RACE reads with MiXCR, giving one entry per CDR3 protein. The table shows 500,000 to 700,000 distinct CDR3 sequences, with 7% to 7.5% occurring only once. The germline V gene encodes CDR1 KGHDR and CDR2 SFDVKD. The ends lost 9 bases at V and 2 bases at J; junction bases unmatched: 3. This CDR3 region has 13 residues. General observations from the study: In monozygotic twins, models underestimated the sharing of out-of-frame TCR alpha.

This clonotype was counted ten times or more. Its antigen is currently unknown. These sequences were also reported in another study, on yellow fever vaccine responses in identical twins. That work states: Twins' vaccine T cell response reportedly seemed partly convergent, partly personalized.

V and J are TRBV24-1 and TRBJ2-3; TRBD1 agrees at 8 bases. This receptor was obtained from a woman aged 18 to 35 in good health. Sequences were obtained from PBMCs. The CDR3 nucleotides are TGTGCCACCCGACAGGGGACCACAGATACGCAGTATTTT. Translation: CATRQGTTDTQYF.